This T cell receptor (beta chain) was sequenced for a study of CD8 T cells in ankylosing spondylitis. Points from the study as a whole: Several highly homologous variants made up a TCR beta motif that seemed to typify ankylosing spondylitis blood.

The germline CDR1 and CDR2 sequences are SGHRS and YFSETQ. The CDR3 runs to 14 residues. The V gene lost 0 bases and the J gene lost 1 base, with 7 bases spanning the gap. Scientists made TCR beta libraries using quantitative 5'-RACE with molecular barcodes. TCRdb recomputed calls from the 5' RACE reads with MiXCR, one row per CDR3 protein. The repertoire holds 180,000 or so distinct CDR3 sequences, with around 10% as singletons. This clonotype was observed at least ten times. What it binds is unknown. The receptor's source is a male donor with ankylosing spondylitis or in good health (not recorded which). The J gene is TRBJ1-1, the V gene TRBV5-1; D gene uncertain. Sequences were obtained from blood, either unsorted or a sorted T cell fraction (not recorded which). The CDR3 DNA reads TGCGCCAGCAGCTTGGCGCAGGCGAACACTGAAGCTTTCTTT. Encoded protein: CASSLAQANTEAFF.